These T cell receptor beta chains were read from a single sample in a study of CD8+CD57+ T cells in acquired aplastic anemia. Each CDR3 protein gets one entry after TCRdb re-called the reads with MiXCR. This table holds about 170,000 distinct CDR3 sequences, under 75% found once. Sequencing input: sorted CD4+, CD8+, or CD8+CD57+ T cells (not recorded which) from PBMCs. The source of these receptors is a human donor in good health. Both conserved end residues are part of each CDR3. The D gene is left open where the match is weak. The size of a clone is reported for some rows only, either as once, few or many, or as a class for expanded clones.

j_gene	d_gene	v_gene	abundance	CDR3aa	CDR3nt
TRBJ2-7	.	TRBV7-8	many	CASSLAVRGHEQYF	TGTGCCAGCAGCTTAGCTGTCAGGGGCCACGAGCAGTACTTC
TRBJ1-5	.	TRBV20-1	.	CSASEGAKPQHF	TGCAGTGCTAGCGAAGGGGCCAAGCCCCAGCATTTT
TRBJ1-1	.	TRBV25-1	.	CASSGPANGKGNTEAFF	TGTGCCAGCAGTGGGCCGGCAAACGGGAAGGGGAACACTGAAGCTTTCTTT
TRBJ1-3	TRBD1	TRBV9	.	CASSVTQTPTGSATIYF	TGTGCCAGCAGCGTAACCCAAACACCGACAGGGTCGGCCACCATATATTTT
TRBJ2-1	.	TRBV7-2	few	CASSSRVDEQFF	TGTGCCAGCAGCTCAAGGGTAGATGAGCAGTTCTTC
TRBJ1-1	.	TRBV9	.	CASSVTALNTEAFF	TGTGCCAGCAGCGTAACAGCCTTGAACACTGAAGCTTTCTTT
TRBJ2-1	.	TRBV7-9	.	CASKDPEGSSYNEQFF	TGTGCCAGCAAGGACCCTGAGGGGAGCTCCTACAATGAGCAGTTCTTC
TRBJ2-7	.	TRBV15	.	CATSRDRGELYVQYF	TGTGCCACCAGCAGAGATAGAGGGGAACTCTACGTGCAGTACTTC
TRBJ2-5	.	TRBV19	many	CASSTGGGRETQYF	TGTGCCAGTAGTACCGGGGGAGGACGAGAGACCCAGTACTTC
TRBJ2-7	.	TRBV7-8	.	CASSFYFSYEQYF	TGTGCCAGCAGCTTTTACTTCTCCTACGAGCAGTACTTC
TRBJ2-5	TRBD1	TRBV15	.	CATSSRQGKETQYF	TGTGCCACCAGCAGCCGACAGGGTAAAGAGACCCAGTACTTC
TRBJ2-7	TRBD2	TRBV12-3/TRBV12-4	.	CASSRTSGFHEQYF	TGTGCCAGCAGTCGGACTAGCGGGTTCCACGAGCAGTACTTC
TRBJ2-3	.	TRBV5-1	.	CASSASPSTDTQYF	TGCGCCAGCAGCGCGTCCCCTAGCACAGATACGCAGTATTTT
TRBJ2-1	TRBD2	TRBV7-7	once	CASSPNIPGLAGGSSYNEQIF	TGTGCTAGCAGCCCCAACATTCCGGGACTAGCGGGAGGGTCGTCTTACAATGAGCAGATCTTC
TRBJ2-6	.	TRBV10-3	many	CAISERSGTPSSGANVLTF	TGTGCCATCAGTGAGCGGTCGGGGACTCCGAGCTCTGGGGCCAACGTCCTGACTTTC
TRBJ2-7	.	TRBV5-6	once	CASSFFGGEFYEQYF	TGTGCCAGCAGCTTTTTTGGGGGCGAGTTCTACGAGCAGTACTTC
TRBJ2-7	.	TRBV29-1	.	CSVVGEGTNYEQYF	TGCAGCGTTGTGGGGGAAGGAACAAATTACGAGCAGTACTTC
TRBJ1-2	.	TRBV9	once	CASSPPGGHGYTF	TGTGCCAGCAGTCCCCCGGGGGGGCATGGCTACACCTTC
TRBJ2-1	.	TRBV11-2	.	CASSLDYYNEQFF	TGTGCCAGCAGCTTAGACTACTACAATGAGCAGTTCTTC
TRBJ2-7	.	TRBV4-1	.	CASSQTVTYEQYF	TGCGCCAGCAGCCAAACAGTTACCTACGAGCAGTACTTC
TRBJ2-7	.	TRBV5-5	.	CASSFTGQRHEQYF	TGCGCCAGCAGCTTTACAGGCCAGCGACACGAGCAGTACTTC
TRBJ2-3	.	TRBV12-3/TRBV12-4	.	CASSLDETDTQYF	TGTGCCAGCAGTTTAGACGAAACAGATACGCAGTATTTT
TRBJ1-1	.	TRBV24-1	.	CATRDGTEAFF	TGTGCCACCCGCGACGGGACAGAAGCTTTCTTT
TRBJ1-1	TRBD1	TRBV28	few	CASSQTWDSTNTEAFF	TGTGCCAGCAGCCAAACGTGGGACAGTACAAACACTGAAGCTTTCTTT
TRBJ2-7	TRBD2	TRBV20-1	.	CSARDHRAGVGIGVYEQYF	TGCAGTGCTAGAGATCATCGGGCGGGAGTAGGTATTGGGGTTTACGAGCAGTACTTC
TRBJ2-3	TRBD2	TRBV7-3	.	CASSSGLAGDQYTQYF	TGTGCCAGCAGCTCCGGACTAGCGGGAGACCAGTATACGCAGTATTTT
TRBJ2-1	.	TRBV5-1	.	CASSLGTKGEQFF	TGCGCCAGCAGCTTGGGGACTAAGGGGGAGCAGTTCTTC
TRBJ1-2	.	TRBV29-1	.	CSVRGRENYGYTF	TGCAGCGTTCGAGGCCGGGAGAACTATGGCTACACCTTC
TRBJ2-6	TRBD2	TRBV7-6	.	CASSFRGGEAF	TGTGCCAGCAGCTTTCGGGGGGGTGAAGCTTTC
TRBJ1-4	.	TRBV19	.	CASSLRDVNEKLFF	TGTGCCAGTAGTCTCCGGGATGTTAATGAAAAACTGTTTTTT
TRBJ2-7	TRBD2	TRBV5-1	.	CASSLDPRAGGEGEQYF	TGCGCCAGCAGCTTGGACCCGCGAGCGGGAGGTGAAGGCGAGCAGTACTTC
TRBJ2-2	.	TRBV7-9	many	CASSSRGGANGELFF	TGTGCCAGCAGTTCGCGTGGAGGGGCTAATGGGGAGCTGTTTTTT
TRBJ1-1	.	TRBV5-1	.	CASSLAGQILAFF	TGCGCCAGCAGCTTGGCGGGGCAGATATTAGCTTTCTTT
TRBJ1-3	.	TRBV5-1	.	CASSQDYGDSGNTIYF	TGTGCCAGCAGCCAAGATTACGGCGACTCTGGAAACACCATATATTTT
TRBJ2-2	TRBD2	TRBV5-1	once	CASSSPLAGGTGELFF	TGCGCCAGCAGCTCCCCTCTAGCGGGAGGCACCGGGGAGCTGTTTTTT
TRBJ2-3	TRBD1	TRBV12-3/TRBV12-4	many	CASTQRTGGLDTQYF	TGTGCCAGCACACAAAGGACAGGGGGGCTTGATACGCAGTATTTT
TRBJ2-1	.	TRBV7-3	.	CASSKYNEQFF	TGTGCCAGCAGCAAATACAATGAGCAGTTCTTC
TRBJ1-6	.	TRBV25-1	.	CASSEAPLDSFYNSPLHF	TGTGCCAGCAGTGAGGCCCCTTTGGACAGTTTCTATAATTCACCCCTCCACTTT
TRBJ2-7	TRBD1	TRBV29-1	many	CSVEFGQDYEQYF	TGCAGCGTTGAATTCGGACAGGATTATGAGCAGTACTTC
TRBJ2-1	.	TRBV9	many	CASSGVGEQFF	TGTGCCAGCAGCGGGGTAGGTGAGCAGTTCTTC
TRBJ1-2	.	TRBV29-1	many	CSTRTDYYGYTF	TGCAGCACAAGGACAGATTACTATGGCTACACCTTC
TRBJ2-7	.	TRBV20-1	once	CSAALIYEQYF	TGCAGTGCCGCTTTAATCTACGAGCAGTACTTC
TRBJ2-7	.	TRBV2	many	CASRLGLTYEQYF	TGTGCCAGCAGACTTGGACTAACCTACGAGCAGTACTTC
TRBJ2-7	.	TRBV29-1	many	CSAKTGTSYEQYF	TGCAGCGCAAAGACAGGAACAAGCTACGAGCAGTACTTC
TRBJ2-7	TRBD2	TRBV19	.	CASSLRLAGYYEQYF	TGTGCCAGTAGTTTACGACTAGCGGGATACTACGAGCAGTACTTC
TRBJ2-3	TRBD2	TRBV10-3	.	CAISPVGSGRVEETQYF	TGTGCCATCAGCCCCGTTGGTAGCGGGAGGGTAGAGGAGACGCAGTATTTT
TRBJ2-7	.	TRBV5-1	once	CASSLAGSSQGRSEQYF	TGCGCCAGCAGCTTGGCCGGGAGTAGTCAGGGTCGTAGCGAGCAGTACTTC